This T cell receptor (beta chain) was profiled in a study of blood T cell repertoires in COVID-19. Generated by immunoSEQ multiplex PCR, the TCRdb table keeps only in-frame clones and is missing some. Among under 300,000 clones, around 82% were seen once, and the ten largest hold under 5.5%. Sequencing input: peripheral blood. This receptor was taken from a woman of 80 years or more with active or convalescent COVID-19.

CDR3 bases: TGCGCCAGCAGCCTCAGCGGGGGGCAAGAGACCCAGTACTTC. Protein sequence: CASSLSGGQETQYF. The J gene is TRBJ2-5, the V gene TRBV4-1; 9 nucleotides align to TRBD2. V shed 4 bases and J 2 bases; nucleotides not matched to a gene: 2. CDR1 MGHRA and CDR2 YSYEKL come from the germline V gene. The CDR3 totals 14 residues.